This T cell receptor beta chain was recorded in a study of T cell responses to AZD1222 COVID-19 vaccine. Regarding the study as a whole: An increase in Spike-specific TCR breadth and depth was observed after two AZD1222 doses.

For this clone: What it binds is not known.

CDR1 and CDR2 from the germline V gene are LNHNV and YYDKDF (reference sequence). The CDR3 is made up of 14 amino acids. V shed 2 bases and J shed 8 bases, with 13 bases lying between them. TCRdb keeps only in-frame clones here, not all; method: immunoSEQ multiplex PCR. The repertoire consists of around 130,000 clones, with roughly 85% occurring once and the leading ten covering 1.6%. J is TRBJ2-1 and V is TRBV15; D is possibly TRBD1 (6 bases). The sequencing here drew on peripheral blood, taken on day 0 of AZD1222 vaccination. The receptor comes from an adult in good health. CDR3 residues: CATSRPKQGDEQFF. CDR3 in DNA: TGTGCCACCAGCAGACCGAAACAGGGCGATGAGCAGTTCTTC.